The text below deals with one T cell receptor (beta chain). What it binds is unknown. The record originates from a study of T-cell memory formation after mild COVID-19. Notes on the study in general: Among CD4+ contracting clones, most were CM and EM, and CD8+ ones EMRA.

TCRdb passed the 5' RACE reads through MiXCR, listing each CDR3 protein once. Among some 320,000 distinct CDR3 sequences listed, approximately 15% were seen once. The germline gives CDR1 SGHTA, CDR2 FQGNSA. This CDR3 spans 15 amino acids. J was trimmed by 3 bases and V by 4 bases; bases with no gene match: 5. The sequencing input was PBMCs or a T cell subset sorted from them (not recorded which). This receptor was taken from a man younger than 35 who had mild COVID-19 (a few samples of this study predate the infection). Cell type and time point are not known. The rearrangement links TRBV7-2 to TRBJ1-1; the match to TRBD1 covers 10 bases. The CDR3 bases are TGTGCCAGCAGCTCGACAGGGGGCTGGTACACTGAAGCTTTCTTT. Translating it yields CASSSTGGWYTEAFF.